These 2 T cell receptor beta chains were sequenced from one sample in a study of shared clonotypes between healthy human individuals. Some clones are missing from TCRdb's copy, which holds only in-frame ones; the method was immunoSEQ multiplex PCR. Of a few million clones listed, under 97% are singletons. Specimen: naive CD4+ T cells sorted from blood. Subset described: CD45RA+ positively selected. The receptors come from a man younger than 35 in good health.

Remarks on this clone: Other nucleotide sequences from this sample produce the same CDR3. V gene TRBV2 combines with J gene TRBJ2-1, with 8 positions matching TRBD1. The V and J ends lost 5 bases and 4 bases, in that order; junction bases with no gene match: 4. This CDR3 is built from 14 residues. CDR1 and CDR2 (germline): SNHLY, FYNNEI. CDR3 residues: CASSPRTGYNEQFF. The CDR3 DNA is TGTGCCAGCAGTCCCCGGACAGGGTACAATGAGCAGTTCTTC.

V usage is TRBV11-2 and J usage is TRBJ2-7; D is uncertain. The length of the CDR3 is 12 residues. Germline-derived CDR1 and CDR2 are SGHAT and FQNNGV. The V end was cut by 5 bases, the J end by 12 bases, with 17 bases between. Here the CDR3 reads CASSRILGFLYF. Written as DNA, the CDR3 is TGTGCCAGCAGCCGAATACTGGGATTCTTGTACTTC.